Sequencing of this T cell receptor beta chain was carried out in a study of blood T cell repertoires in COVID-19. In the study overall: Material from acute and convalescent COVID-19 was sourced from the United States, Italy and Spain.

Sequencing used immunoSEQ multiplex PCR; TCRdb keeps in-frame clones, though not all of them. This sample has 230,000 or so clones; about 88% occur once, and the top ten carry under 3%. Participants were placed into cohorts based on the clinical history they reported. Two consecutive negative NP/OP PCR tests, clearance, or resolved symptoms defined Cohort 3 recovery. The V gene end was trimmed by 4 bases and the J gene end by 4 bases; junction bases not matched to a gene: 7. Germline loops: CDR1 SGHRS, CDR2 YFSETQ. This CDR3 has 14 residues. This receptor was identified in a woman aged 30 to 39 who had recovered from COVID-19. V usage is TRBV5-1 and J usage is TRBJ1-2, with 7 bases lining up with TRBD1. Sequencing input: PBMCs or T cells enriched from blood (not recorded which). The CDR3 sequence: CASSVDREVYGYTF. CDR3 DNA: TGCGCCAGCAGCGTTGACAGGGAAGTCTATGGCTACACCTTC.